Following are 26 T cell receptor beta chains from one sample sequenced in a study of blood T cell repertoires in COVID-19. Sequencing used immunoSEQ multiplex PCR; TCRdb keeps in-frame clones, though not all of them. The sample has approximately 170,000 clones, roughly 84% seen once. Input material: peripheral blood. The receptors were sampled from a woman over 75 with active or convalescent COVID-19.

The CDR3: CASSPRTIPSTDTQYF. In DNA, the CDR3 is TGTGCCAGCTCACCCCGGACTATCCCTAGCACAGATACGCAGTATTTT. The rearrangement joins TRBV18 to TRBJ2-3; D may be TRBD2 (6 bases). V was pared by 3 bases and J by 0 bases, with 13 bases between. Germline assignment: CDR1 KGHSH and CDR2 LQKENI. The CDR3 has 16 amino acids. The whole variable domain, remainder taken from reference TRBV18 and TRBJ2-3, is NAGVMQNPRHLVRRRGQEARLRCSPMKGHSHVYWYRQLPEEGLKFMVYLQKENIIDESGMPKERFSAEFPKEGPSILRIQQVVRGDSAAYFCASSPRTIPSTDTQYFGPGTRLTVL.

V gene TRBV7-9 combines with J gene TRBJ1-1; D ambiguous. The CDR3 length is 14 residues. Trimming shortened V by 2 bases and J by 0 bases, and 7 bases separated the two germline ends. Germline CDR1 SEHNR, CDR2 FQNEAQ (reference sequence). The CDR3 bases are TGTGCCAGCAGCTTACCCTTTATGAACACTGAAGCTTTCTTT. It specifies CASSLPFMNTEAFF.

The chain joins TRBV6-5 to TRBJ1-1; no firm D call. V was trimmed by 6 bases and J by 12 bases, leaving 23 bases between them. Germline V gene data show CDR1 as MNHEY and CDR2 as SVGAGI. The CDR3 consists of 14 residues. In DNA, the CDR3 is TGTGCCAGCAGGGACTACCGCGGAAGGCCGTTGACTTTCTTT. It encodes CASRDYRGRPLTFF.

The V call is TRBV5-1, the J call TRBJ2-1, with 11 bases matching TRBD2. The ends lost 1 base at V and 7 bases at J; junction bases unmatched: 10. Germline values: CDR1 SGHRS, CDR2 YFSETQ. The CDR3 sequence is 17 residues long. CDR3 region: CASSLTGGLAGGNEQFF. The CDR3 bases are TGCGCCAGCAGCTTGACAGGGGGCCTAGCGGGAGGAAATGAGCAGTTCTTC.

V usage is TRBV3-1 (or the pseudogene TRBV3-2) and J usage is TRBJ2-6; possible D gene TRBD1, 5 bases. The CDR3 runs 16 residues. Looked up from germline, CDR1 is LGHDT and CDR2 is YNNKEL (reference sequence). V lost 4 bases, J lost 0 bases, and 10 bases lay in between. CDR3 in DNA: TGTGCCAGCAGCCTACGACAGTTCTCTGGGGCCAACGTCCTGACTTTC. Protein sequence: CASSLRQFSGANVLTF.

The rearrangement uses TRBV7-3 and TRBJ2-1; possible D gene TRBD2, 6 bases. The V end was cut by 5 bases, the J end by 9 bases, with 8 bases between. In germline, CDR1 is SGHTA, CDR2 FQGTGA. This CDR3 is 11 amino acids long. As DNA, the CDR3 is TGTGCCAGCAGCGTCGGGAGTGAGCAGTTCTTC. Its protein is CASSVGSEQFF.

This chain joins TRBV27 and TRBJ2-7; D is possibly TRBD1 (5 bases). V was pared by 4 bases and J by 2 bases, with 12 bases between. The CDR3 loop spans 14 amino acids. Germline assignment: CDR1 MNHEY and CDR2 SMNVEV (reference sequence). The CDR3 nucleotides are TGTGCCAGCAGTTCACTGGACAAACCCTACGAGCAGTACTTC. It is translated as CASSSLDKPYEQYF.

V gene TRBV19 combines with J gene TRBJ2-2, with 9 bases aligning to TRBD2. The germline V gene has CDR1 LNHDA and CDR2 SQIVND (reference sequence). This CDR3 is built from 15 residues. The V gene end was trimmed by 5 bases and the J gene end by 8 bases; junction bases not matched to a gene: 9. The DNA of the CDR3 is TGTGCCAGTAGTTCGGTAGCGGGAGTATCGGGGGAGCTGTTTTTT. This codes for CASSSVAGVSGELFF.

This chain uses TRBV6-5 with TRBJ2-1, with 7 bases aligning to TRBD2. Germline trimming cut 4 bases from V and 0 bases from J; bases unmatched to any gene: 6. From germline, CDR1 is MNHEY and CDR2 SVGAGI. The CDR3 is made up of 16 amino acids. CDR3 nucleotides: TGTGCCAGCAGTTTGACTAGCCAGAGCTCCTACAATGAGCAGTTCTTC. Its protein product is CASSLTSQSSYNEQFF.

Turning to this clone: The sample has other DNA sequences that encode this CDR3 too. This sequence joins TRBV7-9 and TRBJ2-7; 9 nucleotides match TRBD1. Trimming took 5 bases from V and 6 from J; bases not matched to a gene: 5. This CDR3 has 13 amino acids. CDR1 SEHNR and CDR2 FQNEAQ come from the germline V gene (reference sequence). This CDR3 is CASSLQTGGEQYF. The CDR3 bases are TGTGCCAGCAGCCTCCAGACAGGGGGCGAGCAGTACTTC.

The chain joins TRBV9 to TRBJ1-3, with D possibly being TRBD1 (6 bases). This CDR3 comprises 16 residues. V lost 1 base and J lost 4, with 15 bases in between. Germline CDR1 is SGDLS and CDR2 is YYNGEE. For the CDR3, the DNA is TGTGCCAGCAGCGTAAATGGTCAGGGGCAAGGAAACACCATATATTTT. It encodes CASSVNGQGQGNTIYF.

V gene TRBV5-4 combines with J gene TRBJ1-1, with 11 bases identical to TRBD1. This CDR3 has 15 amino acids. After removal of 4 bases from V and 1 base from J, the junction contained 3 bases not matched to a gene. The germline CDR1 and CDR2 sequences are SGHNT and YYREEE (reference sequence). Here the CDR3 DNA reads TGTGCCAGCAGCGGGGACAGGGGGTGGAACACTGAAGCTTTCTTT. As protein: CASSGDRGWNTEAFF. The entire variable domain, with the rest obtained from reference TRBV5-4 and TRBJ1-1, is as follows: ETGVTQSPTHLIKTRGQQVTLRCSSQSGHNTVSWYQQALGQGPQFIFQYYREEENGRGNFPPRFSGLQFPNYSSELNVNALELDDSALYLCASSGDRGWNTEAFFGQGTRLTVV.

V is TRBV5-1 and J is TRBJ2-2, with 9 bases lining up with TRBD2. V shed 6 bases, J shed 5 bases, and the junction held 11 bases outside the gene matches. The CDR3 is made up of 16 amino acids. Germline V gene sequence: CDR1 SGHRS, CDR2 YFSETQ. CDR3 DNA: TGCGCCAGCAAGGATGGAGCGGGAGGAAGAACCGGGGAGCTGTTTTTT. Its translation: CASKDGAGGRTGELFF. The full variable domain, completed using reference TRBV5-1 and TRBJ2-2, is KAGVTQTPRYLIKTRGQQVTLSCSPISGHRSVSWYQQTPGQGLQFLFEYFSETQRNKGNFPGRFSGRQFSNSRSEMNVSTLELGDSALYLCASKDGAGGRTGELFFGEGSRLTVL.

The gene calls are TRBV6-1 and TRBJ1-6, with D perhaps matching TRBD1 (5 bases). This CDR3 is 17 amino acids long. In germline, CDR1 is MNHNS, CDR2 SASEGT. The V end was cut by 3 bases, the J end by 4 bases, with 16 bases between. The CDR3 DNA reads TGTGCCAGCAGTGATCAGGGTAGGAGGGGATATAATTCACCCCTCCACTTT. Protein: CASSDQGRRGYNSPLHF.

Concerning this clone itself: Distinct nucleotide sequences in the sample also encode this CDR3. The CDR3 region has the DNA TGTGCCAGCTCACCACGACAGGGAGGCACTGAAGCTTTCTTT. The encoded protein is CASSPRQGGTEAFF. The chain links TRBV18 to TRBJ1-1; 7 bases are shared with TRBD1. From germline, CDR1 is KGHSH and CDR2 LQKENI. Trimming removed 1 base from V and 4 bases from J; junction bases left unmatched: 3. There are 14 residues in the CDR3.

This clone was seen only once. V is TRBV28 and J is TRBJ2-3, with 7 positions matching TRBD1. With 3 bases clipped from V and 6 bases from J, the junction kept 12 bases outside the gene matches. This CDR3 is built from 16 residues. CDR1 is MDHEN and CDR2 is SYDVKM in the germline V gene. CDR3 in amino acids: CASSLTGNSPTDTQYF. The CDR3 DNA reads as TGTGCCAGCAGTTTGACAGGGAATTCCCCCACGGATACGCAGTATTTT.

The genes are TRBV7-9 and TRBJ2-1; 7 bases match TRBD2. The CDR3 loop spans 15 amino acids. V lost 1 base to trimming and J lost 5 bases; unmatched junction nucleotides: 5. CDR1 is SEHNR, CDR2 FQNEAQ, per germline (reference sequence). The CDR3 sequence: CASSLGSGVHNEQFF. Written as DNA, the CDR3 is TGTGCCAGCAGCTTAGGGAGCGGGGTACACAATGAGCAGTTCTTC.

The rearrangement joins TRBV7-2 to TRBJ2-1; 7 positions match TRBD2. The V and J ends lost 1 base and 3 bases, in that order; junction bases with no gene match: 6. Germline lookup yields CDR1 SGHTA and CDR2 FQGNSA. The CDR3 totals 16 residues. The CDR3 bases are TGTGCCAGCAGCTTAGGGCCTAGCGGAGACTACAATGAGCAGTTCTTC. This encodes CASSLGPSGDYNEQFF.

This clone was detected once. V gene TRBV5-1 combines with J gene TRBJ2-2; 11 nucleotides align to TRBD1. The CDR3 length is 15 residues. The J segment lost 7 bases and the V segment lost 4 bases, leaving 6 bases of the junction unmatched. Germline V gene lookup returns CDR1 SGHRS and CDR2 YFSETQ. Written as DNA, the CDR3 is TGCGCCAGCAGCCCCGGACAGGGGGCAATCGGGGAGCTGTTTTTT. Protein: CASSPGQGAIGELFF.

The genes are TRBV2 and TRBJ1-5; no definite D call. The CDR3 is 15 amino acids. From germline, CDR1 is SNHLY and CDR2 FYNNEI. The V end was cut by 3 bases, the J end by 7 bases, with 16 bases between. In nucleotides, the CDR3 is TGTGCCAGCAGTGAGTGGACTGGAGCGGGGCAGCCCCAGCATTTT. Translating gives CASSEWTGAGQPQHF. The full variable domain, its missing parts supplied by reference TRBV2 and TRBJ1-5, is EPEVTQTPSHQVTQMGQEVILRCVPISNHLYFYWYRQILGQKVEFLVSFYNNEISEKSEIFDDQFSVERPDGSNFTLKIRSTKLEDSAMYFCASSEWTGAGQPQHFGDGTRLSIL.

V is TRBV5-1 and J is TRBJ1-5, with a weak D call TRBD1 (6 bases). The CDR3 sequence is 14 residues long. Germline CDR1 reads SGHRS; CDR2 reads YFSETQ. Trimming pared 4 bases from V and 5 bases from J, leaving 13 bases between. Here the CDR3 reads CASSPSSGDQPQHF. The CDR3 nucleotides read TGCGCCAGCAGCCCTTCGTCAGGGGATCAGCCCCAGCATTTT.

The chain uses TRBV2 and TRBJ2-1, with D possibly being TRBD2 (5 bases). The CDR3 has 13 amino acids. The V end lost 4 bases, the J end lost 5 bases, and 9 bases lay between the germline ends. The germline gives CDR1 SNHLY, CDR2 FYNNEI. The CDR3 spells CASSVTRDNEQFF. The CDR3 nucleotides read TGTGCCAGCAGTGTAACTAGGGACAATGAGCAGTTCTTC. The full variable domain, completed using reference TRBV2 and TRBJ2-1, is EPEVTQTPSHQVTQMGQEVILRCVPISNHLYFYWYRQILGQKVEFLVSFYNNEISEKSEIFDDQFSVERPDGSNFTLKIRSTKLEDSAMYFCASSVTRDNEQFFGPGTRLTVL.

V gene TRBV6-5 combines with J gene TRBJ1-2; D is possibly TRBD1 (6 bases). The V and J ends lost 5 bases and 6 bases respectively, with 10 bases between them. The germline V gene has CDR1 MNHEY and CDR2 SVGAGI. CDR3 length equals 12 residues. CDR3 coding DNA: TGTGCCAGCAGTCCCACAGGGAATGGCTACACCTTC. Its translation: CASSPTGNGYTF.

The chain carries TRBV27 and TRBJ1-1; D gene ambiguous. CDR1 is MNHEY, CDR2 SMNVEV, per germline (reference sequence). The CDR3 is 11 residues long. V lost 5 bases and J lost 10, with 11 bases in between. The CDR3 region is CASSGRLGAFF. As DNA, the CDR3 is TGTGCCAGCAGTGGTCGTCTAGGAGCTTTCTTT.

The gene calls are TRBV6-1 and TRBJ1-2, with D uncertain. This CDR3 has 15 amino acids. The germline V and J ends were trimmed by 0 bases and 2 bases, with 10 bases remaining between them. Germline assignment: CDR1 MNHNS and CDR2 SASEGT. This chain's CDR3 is CASSEAGGRNYGYTF. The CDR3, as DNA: TGTGCCAGCAGTGAAGCTGGAGGGAGAAACTATGGCTACACCTTC.

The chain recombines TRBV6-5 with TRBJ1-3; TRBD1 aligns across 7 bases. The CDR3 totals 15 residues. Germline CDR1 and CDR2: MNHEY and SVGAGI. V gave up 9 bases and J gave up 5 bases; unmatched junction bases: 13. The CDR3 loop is CASHQGQSSRNTIYF. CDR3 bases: TGTGCCAGTCACCAGGGACAGTCTTCGAGAAACACCATATATTTT.